The present TCR beta chain was sequenced within a study of metastatic and nonmetastatic thyroid tumors. Study information: Repertoires of blood and of tissue (tumor or nodule) from malignant and benign thyroid patients were compared.

Ahead of thyroid surgery, no patient had received treatment of any kind. Source study methods: Variation in CDR3 across clinicopathological groups served as the basis for constructing a distant-metastasis classifier in papillary thyroid cancer. TCRdb reanalyzed the PCR reads via MiXCR. It is TCRdb's table, rather than the study itself, that gives the V and J calls and clone size. The sample shows 30,000 to 35,000 clones, around 20% of them seen only once. Study-level points and caveats: Patients with malignant thyroid tumors reportedly had significantly higher TCR beta diversity than those with benign nodules, in blood and tumor.

Per the germline V gene, CDR1 is SGHTA and CDR2 is FQGNSA. Trimming at V came to 3 bases and at J to 1 base, leaving 1 base not matched to a gene. This CDR3 is built from 15 residues. This clone was counted between two and nine times. What it recognizes is unknown. This chain joins TRBV7-2 and TRBJ2-2; 8 positions match TRBD1. The clonotype originates from a female donor with papillary thyroid cancer or a benign thyroid nodule (not recorded which). Some clones in this sample may be carry-over from other donors' samples. Sample: blood. CDR3 nucleotides: TGTGCCAGCAGCTTTGACAGGGGGAACACCGGGGAGCTGTTTTTT. Translating gives CASSFDRGNTGELFF.